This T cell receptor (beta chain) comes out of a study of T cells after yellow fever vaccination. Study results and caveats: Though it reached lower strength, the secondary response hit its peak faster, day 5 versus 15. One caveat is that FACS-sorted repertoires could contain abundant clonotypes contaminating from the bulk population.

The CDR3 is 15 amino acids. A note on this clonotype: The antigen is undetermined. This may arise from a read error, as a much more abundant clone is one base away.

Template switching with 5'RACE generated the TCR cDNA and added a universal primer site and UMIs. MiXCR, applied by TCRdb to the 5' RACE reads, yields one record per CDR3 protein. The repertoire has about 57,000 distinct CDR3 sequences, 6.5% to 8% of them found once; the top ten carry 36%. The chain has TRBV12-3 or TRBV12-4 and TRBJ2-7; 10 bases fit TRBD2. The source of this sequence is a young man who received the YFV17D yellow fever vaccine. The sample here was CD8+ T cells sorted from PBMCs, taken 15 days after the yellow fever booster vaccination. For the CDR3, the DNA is TGTACCAGCAGTTTCACGGCTAGCGGGAGTCACGAGCAGTACTTC. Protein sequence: CTSSFTASGSHEQYF.